These 14 T cell receptor beta chains were sequenced from one sample in a study of blood T cells in healthy people across ages. It was with a sample-barcoded 5' primer and a J-beta primer mix that a second PCR of roughly 7 to 12 cycles was run. TCRdb recomputed calls from the 5' RACE reads with MiXCR, one row per CDR3 protein. Counted here are some 1.6 million distinct CDR3 sequences, 30% to 40% occurring once; the ten biggest clones make up about 11%. Sequencing was done on a sample of blood. These receptors all come from a woman between 25 and 40 years old in good health.

Written as DNA, the CDR3 is TGTGCCAGCAGCTTACGGTGGTGGACTAGCGGGATCTCCACAGATACGCAGTATTTT. The encoded protein is CASSLRWWTSGISTDTQYF. The rearrangement links TRBV7-9 to TRBJ2-3; TRBD2 agrees at 12 bases. This CDR3 is built from 19 residues. V shed 2 bases, J shed 2 bases, and the junction held 11 bases outside the gene matches. Germline assignment: CDR1 SEHNR and CDR2 FQNEAQ (reference sequence).

This clonotype was counted a few times. The chain combines TRBV9 with TRBJ2-7, with no clear D. CDR1 and CDR2 from the germline V gene are SGDLS and YYNGEE. Trimming removed 2 bases at V and 2 bases at J, with 11 bases between. The CDR3 length is 14 residues. This CDR3 reads CASSVEPIPYEQYF. The DNA for the CDR3 is TGTGCCAGCAGCGTTGAGCCTATCCCCTACGAGCAGTACTTC.

This clonotype appeared a few times. The V gene is TRBV2, the J gene TRBJ2-3, with 9 nucleotides matching TRBD1. There are 17 residues in the CDR3. CDR1 is SNHLY, CDR2 FYNNEI, per germline. V lost 4 bases to trimming and J lost 6 bases; unmatched junction nucleotides: 14. CDR3: CASSVGYGTGLSDTQYF. CDR3 DNA: TGTGCCAGCAGTGTAGGATACGGGACAGGGTTATCGGATACGCAGTATTTT.

The chain recombines TRBV15 with TRBJ1-5; 9 bases map to TRBD1. The CDR3 consists of 14 residues. Germline V gene lookup returns CDR1 LNHNV and CDR2 YYDKDF (reference sequence). V shed 8 bases, J shed 7 bases, and the junction held 9 bases outside the gene matches. In DNA, the CDR3 is TGTGCCACCGTAGGGACAGGGCAAAGGCAGCCCCAGCATTTT. Its protein product is CATVGTGQRQPQHF.

This chain uses TRBV7-9 with TRBJ2-1; D not resolved. This CDR3 has 15 amino acids. V was trimmed by 0 bases and J by 4 bases, leaving 10 bases between them. The germline CDR1 and CDR2 sequences are SEHNR and FQNEAQ (reference sequence). The chain's CDR3 is CASSLALALYNEQFF. The CDR3 DNA sequence: TGTGCCAGCAGCTTAGCGCTGGCCCTATACAATGAGCAGTTCTTC.

This clonotype was seen at least ten times. The chain joins TRBV4-1 to TRBJ2-5, with D maybe TRBD1 (6 bases). Trimming removed 3 bases at V and 0 bases at J, with 11 bases between. Germline values: CDR1 MGHRA, CDR2 YSYEKL. The CDR3 is 15 residues long. Here the CDR3 reads CASSQATGNQETQYF. CDR3 coding DNA: TGCGCCAGCAGCCAGGCTACAGGGAACCAAGAGACCCAGTACTTC.

This clonotype came up a few times. The V gene is TRBV5-1, the J gene TRBJ1-2; 12 bases agree with TRBD1. Germline CDR1 reads SGHRS; CDR2 reads YFSETQ. This CDR3 region has 17 residues. Germline trimming cut 2 bases from V and 4 bases from J; bases unmatched to any gene: 9. The CDR3: CASSFSGTGGLSYGYTF. Written as DNA, the CDR3 is TGCGCCAGCAGCTTTTCCGGGACAGGGGGCTTAAGCTATGGCTACACCTTC.

The rearrangement joins TRBV18 to TRBJ2-3; D is perhaps TRBD1 (6 bases). The CDR3 runs 15 residues. The V and J ends lost 0 bases and 3 bases respectively, with 10 bases between them. Germline V CDR1 and CDR2: KGHSH, LQKENI. The CDR3 coding sequence is TGTGCCAGCTCACCACCGGGACATTTAACAGATACGCAGTATTTT. It specifies CASSPPGHLTDTQYF.

This clonotype was counted ten times or more. The rearrangement uses TRBV9 and TRBJ2-7; D is unclear. V dropped 0 bases and J dropped 6 bases, with 13 bases sitting between them. The germline CDR1 and CDR2 sequences are SGDLS and YYNGEE. This CDR3 region has 14 residues. CDR3 region: CASSVDSYPLEQYF. DNA of the CDR3: TGTGCCAGCAGCGTAGATAGTTACCCTCTCGAGCAGTACTTC.

The chain uses TRBV27 and TRBJ1-1; 9 bases are a match to TRBD1. The CDR3 totals 12 residues. After removal of 6 bases from V and 10 bases from J, the junction contained 6 bases not matched to a gene. The germline CDR1 and CDR2 sequences are MNHEY and SMNVEV (reference sequence). Written as DNA, the CDR3 is TGTGCCAGCAGCTTTAACAGGGGGCGAGCTTTCTTT. Its protein product is CASSFNRGRAFF.

The chain combines TRBV14 with TRBJ1-1, with D perhaps TRBD1 (5 bases). CDR3 length: 14 amino acids. Trimming pared 0 bases from V and 11 bases from J, leaving 16 bases between. Looked up from germline, CDR1 is SGHDN and CDR2 is FVKESK. This CDR3 is CASSQEVWSREAFF. CDR3 bases: TGTGCCAGCAGCCAAGAGGTTTGGAGCAGGGAGGCTTTCTTT.

The chain carries TRBV20-1 and TRBJ2-3, with TRBD2 as a possible D gene (5 bases). Trimming pared 0 bases from V and 4 bases from J, leaving 20 bases between. CDR1 DFQATT and CDR2 SNEGSKA come from the germline V gene (reference sequence). CDR3 length equals 17 residues. This CDR3 is CSARDLIRGAFADTQYF. CDR3 DNA: TGCAGTGCTAGAGATCTCATTCGGGGAGCCTTCGCAGATACGCAGTATTTT.

The chain carries TRBV7-2 and TRBJ2-5; D is uncertain. The CDR3 totals 14 residues. Per the germline V gene, CDR1 is SGHTA and CDR2 is FQGNSA. The V gene lost 4 bases and the J gene lost 4 bases, with 13 bases spanning the gap. CDR3 nucleotide sequence: TGTGCCAGCAGCTCTGGACCCCAAGGAGAGACCCAGTACTTC. This translates into CASSSGPQGETQYF.

The chain combines TRBV28 with TRBJ2-1; D ambiguous. Germline V gene lookup returns CDR1 MDHEN and CDR2 SYDVKM. This CDR3 contains 14 residues. V gave up 7 bases and J gave up 7 bases, with 17 bases separating them. In DNA form, the CDR3 reads TGTGCCAGCACCCCCATGAGTATGGGGAATGAGCAGTTCTTC. Protein product: CASTPMSMGNEQFF.